This T cell receptor (beta chain) was obtained from a study of response to subunit inactivated influenza vaccine. V gave up 3 bases and J gave up 6 bases; unmatched junction bases: 5. The CDR3 has 13 residues. The germline CDR1 and CDR2 sequences are MDHEN and SYDVKM. TCRdb independently ran MiXCR on the RT-PCR reads; one entry per CDR3 protein. Of about 650,000 distinct CDR3 sequences listed, 11% to 15% are singletons. This clonotype was counted a few times. The sequences come from PBMCs from blood, collected 14 days before vaccination. This TCR was sampled from a man over 45 who received an inactivated influenza vaccine. V gene TRBV28 combines with J gene TRBJ2-7; TRBD1 matches 7 bases. The CDR3 DNA is TGTGCCAGCAGTTTCGACAGGGAAGGCGAGCAGTACTTC. As protein: CASSFDREGEQYF.